The T cell receptor (beta chain) under discussion was sequenced for a study of blood T cell repertoires in COVID-19. Study-level information: The origin of the acute and convalescent COVID-19 samples was the United States, Italy and Spain.

V was cut by 2 bases and J by 7 bases, with 18 bases left in between. This CDR3 region has 15 residues. From germline, CDR1 is MNHEY and CDR2 SVGAGI. Profiling relied on immunoSEQ multiplex PCR, and the TCRdb table lists in-frame clones only, not all of them. Of roughly 60,000 clones detected, around 90% appear once; the ten largest clones hold 7.4%. The sequence was obtained from a human donor with active COVID-19. The donor label of this sample is uncertain. This rearrangement joins TRBV6-5 to TRBJ2-7; tentative D call: TRBD2 (6 bases). The sequenced material came from peripheral blood. The DNA for the CDR3 is TGTGCCAGCAGTTACCTAACCCCGGGACTCTCGGAGCAGTACTTC. Translated, it gives CASSYLTPGLSEQYF.